The sequence of this T cell receptor beta chain was determined in a study of blood T cell repertoires in COVID-19. Study-wide background: Sources were T cells, B-cell-depleted T cells, or PBMCs; the material itself was cDNA or gDNA.

Enrolled through a virtual design, the participants were between 18 and 89 years of age and came from around 25 US areas. Participants' reported clinical history set cohort assignment. V gave up 5 bases and J gave up 5 bases, with 15 bases separating them. In germline, CDR1 is SEHNR, CDR2 FQNEAQ (reference sequence). The CDR3 length is 14 residues. Per the original methods: Counts of nucleated cells, estimated from reference gene primer amplification, were obtained. This table comes from immunoSEQ multiplex PCR, and its TCRdb copy is limited to in-frame clones, with some not included. V and J calls and clone size follow that table, whereas D and trimming were derived from the DNA. Here the sample spans approximately 140,000 clones, around four fifths being singletons.

The chain combines TRBV7-9 with TRBJ2-5, with D perhaps TRBD1 (5 bases). Sequenced sample: PBMCs or T cells enriched from blood (not recorded which). This clonotype was sampled from a man in his forties or fifties with acute COVID-19. CDR3: CASSPQGWGETQYF. In DNA form, the CDR3 reads TGTGCCAGCAGCCCTCAGGGCTGGGGCGAGACCCAGTACTTC.